Listed below are T cell receptor beta chains from one sample, sequenced in a study of shared clonotypes between healthy human individuals. The method was immunoSEQ multiplex PCR; TCRdb's version includes in-frame clones alone and lacks a portion of them. This sample has some 300,000 clones, with more than 60% found just once. The source material was memory CD4+ T cells sorted from blood. These receptors were collected from a man between 25 and 39 years old in good health. The CDR3 runs from the conserved cysteine through the conserved F or W. A D gene is named only where the DNA matches it firmly. Where a row states a size, it is once, few, many or the class of an expanded clone; other rows omit it.

D	J	V	size	DNA	CDR3
.	TRBJ2-1	TRBV29-1	.	TGCAGCGTGCTACGTGGGGGTAATGAGCAGTTCTTC	CSVLRGGNEQFF
.	TRBJ1-5	TRBV7-9	.	TGTGCCAGCAGCGGGCTTGGGGGCCCCAATCAGCCCCAGCATTTT	CASSGLGGPNQPQHF
TRBD1	TRBJ1-1	TRBV2	.	TGTGCCAGCAGTGAGGGACAGGGGGGGACCACTGAAGCTTTCTTT	CASSEGQGGTTEAFF
.	TRBJ2-1	TRBV28	.	TGTGCCAGCAGTCGACTTCGACTAGATCTAAACAATGAGCAGTTCTTC	CASSRLRLDLNNEQFF
.	TRBJ2-1	TRBV10-3	.	TGTGCCATCAGTGACAGGGCCGTCGTCAGGAATGAGCAGTTCTTC	CAISDRAVVRNEQFF
.	TRBJ2-7	TRBV5-6	.	TGTGCCAGCAGACCGAACGGGGCAGGCACCTACGAGCAGTACTTC	CASRPNGAGTYEQYF
.	TRBJ1-3	TRBV7-9	.	TGTGCCAGCACCTCCGGCGGGGTATCCTACTCTGGAAACACCATATATTTT	CASTSGGVSYSGNTIYF
TRBD1	TRBJ2-2	TRBV6-5	.	TGTGCCAGCAGCTTACTAGACAGGGGCGGCGGGGAGCTGTTTTTT	CASSLLDRGGGELFF
TRBD1	TRBJ2-3	TRBV6-6	.	TGTGCCAGCAGGACAGGGGATACGCAGTATTTT	CASRTGDTQYF
.	TRBJ2-1	TRBV19	few	TGTGCCAGTAGTTTCCGGAATGAGCAGTTCTTC	CASSFRNEQFF
.	TRBJ2-1	TRBV5-4	.	TGTGCCAGCAGCGCGATTGACTACAATGAGCAGTTCTTC	CASSAIDYNEQFF
.	TRBJ2-3	TRBV4-1	.	TGCGCCAGCAGCCCAACTCTAGCGTTCAGCACAGATACGCAGTATTTT	CASSPTLAFSTDTQYF
TRBD2	TRBJ2-2	TRBV4-3	.	TGCGCCAGCAGCCCAGCTAGCGGGAGATATCACGGGGAGCTGTTTTTT	CASSPASGRYHGELFF
.	TRBJ2-5	TRBV2	.	TGTGCCAGCAGCCGGGATACCAGTGAGACCCAGTACTTC	CASSRDTSETQYF
TRBD2	TRBJ2-7	TRBV4-1	.	TGCGCCAGCAGCCAATCCGTAGCGGGAGGGCCCTACGAGCAGTACTTC	CASSQSVAGGPYEQYF
TRBD2	TRBJ2-1	TRBV5-4	.	TGTGCCAGCAGCGGGAGGGGATACAATGAGCAGTTCTTC	CASSGRGYNEQFF
TRBD2	TRBJ2-5	TRBV2	.	TGTGCCAGCAGTGGACTAGCGGGCAAGTACCAAGAGACCCAGTACTTC	CASSGLAGKYQETQYF
.	TRBJ1-4	TRBV5-1	once	TGCGCCAGCAGCTCCCGGGACGCAAATGAAAAACTGTTTTTT	CASSSRDANEKLFF
TRBD1	TRBJ2-5	TRBV30	.	TGTGCCTGGGAGCCTAGGGGGCTAGAGACCCAGTACTTC	CAWEPRGLETQYF
.	TRBJ2-3	TRBV11-2	.	TGTGCCAGCAGCCCCATGGGCGGGGCGACAGATACGCAGTATTTT	CASSPMGGATDTQYF
.	TRBJ1-5	TRBV27	.	TGTGCCGGCAACCAGCCCCAGCATTTT	CAGNQPQHF
TRBD2	TRBJ2-1	TRBV11-3	.	TGTGCCAGCAGCTTAGGTAGGACTAGCGGGTCCCACTCCTACAATGAGCAGTTCTTC	CASSLGRTSGSHSYNEQFF
TRBD1	TRBJ1-5	TRBV2	.	TGTGCCAGCAGTTCCCAGGGGGGTAGCAATCAGCCCCAGCATTTT	CASSSQGGSNQPQHF
.	TRBJ1-3	TRBV14	.	TGTGCCAGCAGCCTTGGGCGACGGTTGAGCTCTGGAAACACCATATATTTT	CASSLGRRLSSGNTIYF
.	TRBJ2-5	TRBV5-4	many	TGTGCCACATCATCGACGTATCAAGAGACCCAGTACTTC	CATSSTYQETQYF
.	TRBJ1-1	TRBV18	.	TGTGCCAGCTCACCGCGAATGTGGACGGGTAACACTGAAGCTTTCTTT	CASSPRMWTGNTEAFF
.	TRBJ2-6	TRBV29-1	.	TGCAGCGTTCTAGCTGGGTCTGGGGCCAACGTCCTGACTTTC	CSVLAGSGANVLTF
.	TRBJ1-4	TRBV5-1	.	TGCGCCAGCAGCTTGAGTCCAAGTGGGGCTAATGAAAAACTGTTTTTT	CASSLSPSGANEKLFF
TRBD1	TRBJ2-7	TRBV10-3	.	TGTGCCATCAGTGAAGGGACAGCACCCTCCGAGCAGTACTTC	CAISEGTAPSEQYF
TRBD2	TRBJ2-1	TRBV18	.	TGTGCCAGCTCACCACAAGGGACTAGCGGGAATGAGCAGTTCTTC	CASSPQGTSGNEQFF
.	TRBJ2-5	TRBV4-3	.	TGCGCCAGCAGCCAAGAACCGGGTAGCGGGACCCAGTACTTC	CASSQEPGSGTQYF
.	TRBJ2-5	TRBV18	.	TGTGCCAGCTCGGTCTTGGGGGAAGAGACCCAGTACTTC	CASSVLGEETQYF
TRBD2	TRBJ2-2	TRBV9	few	TGTGCCAGCAGCTCCGGGACTAGAATTTCCGGGGAGCTGTTTTTT	CASSSGTRISGELFF
.	TRBJ2-5	TRBV19	.	TGTGCCAGTAGTAAACAAGACAGACAAGAGACCCAGTACTTC	CASSKQDRQETQYF
TRBD2	TRBJ2-1	TRBV10-1	.	TGCGCCAGCAGTCCGGGGACTAGCGGGAGCGCCTACAATGAGCAGTTCTTC	CASSPGTSGSAYNEQFF
.	TRBJ2-3	TRBV6-5	.	TGTGCCAGCAGTTACGCCGGCAGGCTGAGGGATACGCAGTATTTT	CASSYAGRLRDTQYF
TRBD2	TRBJ2-3	TRBV7-9	.	TGTGCCAGCAGCTTAAGGGCTAGCGGGAGGGCTCTTACAGATACGCAGTATTTT	CASSLRASGRALTDTQYF
.	TRBJ2-7	TRBV30	.	TGTGCCTGGAAGGGCAGAGACTACGAGCAGTACTTC	CAWKGRDYEQYF
.	TRBJ2-7	TRBV18	few	TGTGCCAGCTCACCCCCAGGCCGCTCCTACGAGCAGTACTTC	CASSPPGRSYEQYF
.	TRBJ1-4	TRBV5-1	few	TGCGCCAGCAGCTGGGGAGAGCCGAATGAAAAACTGTTTTTT	CASSWGEPNEKLFF
.	TRBJ2-3	TRBV10-3	.	TGTGCCATCAGTGAGCCGGGGGTACGAGGGAAAAGGGATACGCAGTATTTT	CAISEPGVRGKRDTQYF
.	TRBJ1-1	TRBV11-3	.	TGTGCCAGCAGCTTAGCAGGGGTCACTGAAGCTTTCTTT	CASSLAGVTEAFF
.	TRBJ1-1	TRBV5-1	once	TGCGCCAGCAGCTTTATAAGGGCGACGGCGGGGGCCGGCACTGAAGCTTTCTTT	CASSFIRATAGAGTEAFF
TRBD1	TRBJ2-1	TRBV25-1	.	TGTGCCAGCAGCGGCGGAAGACAGGGGAAGAGCTCCTACAATGAGCAGTTCTTC	CASSGGRQGKSSYNEQFF
.	TRBJ2-3	TRBV19	.	TGTGCCAGTAGTGGGCAGGTGGGGCTCACAGATACGCAGTATTTT	CASSGQVGLTDTQYF
TRBD2	TRBJ2-7	TRBV7-2	.	TGTGCCAGCAGCTTACAGGGGAGCGGGAGGGCCTACGAGCAGTACTTC	CASSLQGSGRAYEQYF
TRBD1	TRBJ2-1	TRBV28	.	TGTGCCAGCAGTTCTCCTTCTGGGACAGGCACTCGGGACCCGTCCTACAATGAGCAGTTCTTC	CASSSPSGTGTRDPSYNEQFF
.	TRBJ2-7	TRBV19	.	TGTGCCAGTAGTGGATCGGGGGGCAAAGGGTTTTACGAGCAGTACTTC	CASSGSGGKGFYEQYF
.	TRBJ1-2	TRBV7-8	.	TGTGCCAGCAGCTTAGCCACAGGGTGGGGTGGCTACACCTTC	CASSLATGWGGYTF